These 28 T cell receptor beta chains originate from one sample sequenced in a study of shared clonotypes between healthy human individuals. The protocol was immunoSEQ multiplex PCR, while the TCRdb copy is restricted to in-frame clones and leaves out a portion. Among some 2,500,000 clones listed, more than 85% were seen once. The sample was naive CD4+ T cells from PBMCs. Subset described: CD45RA+ positively selected. Receptor source: a man aged 18 to 30 in good health. Some clones in this sample may be carry-over from other donors' samples.

Of note for this clone: In the same sample, other DNA sequences code for this CDR3. The genes are TRBV28 and TRBJ1-2; TRBD1 agrees at 9 bases. Germline CDR1 reads MDHEN; CDR2 reads SYDVKM. CDR3 length: 13 amino acids. The J segment lost 8 bases and the V segment lost 3 bases, leaving 4 bases of the junction unmatched. The CDR3 loop reads CASSFPGQGGYTF. In DNA, the CDR3 is TGTGCCAGCAGTTTCCCCGGACAGGGGGGCTACACCTTC.

This sequence joins TRBV5-1 and TRBJ2-1, with D unresolved. The V end lost 2 bases, the J end lost 5 bases, and 20 bases lay between the germline ends. CDR1 and CDR2 from the germline V gene are SGHRS and YFSETQ. This CDR3 is 17 amino acids long. The CDR3 reads CASSLRAEPLYDNEQFF. The DNA for the CDR3 is TGCGCCAGCAGCTTAAGGGCAGAACCTTTATACGACAATGAGCAGTTCTTC.

This clone was observed a single time. This rearrangement joins TRBV4-2 to TRBJ2-7; TRBD2 matches at 11 bases. This CDR3 is 18 amino acids long. Germline CDR1 LGHNA, CDR2 YNFKEQ. Trimming removed 0 bases from V and 6 bases from J; junction bases left unmatched: 13. The CDR3: CASSQEGGTDSGRVEQYF. The CDR3 coding sequence is TGTGCCAGCAGCCAAGAAGGGGGTACCGATAGCGGGAGGGTCGAGCAGTACTTC.

The chain has TRBV5-6 and TRBJ1-2, with D possibly being TRBD1 (6 bases). Trimming removed 2 bases from V and 2 bases from J, with 13 bases in between. The CDR3 is 15 residues long. Germline CDR1 and CDR2: SGHDT and YYEEEE. The chain's CDR3 is CASSLFGQTNYGYTF. The CDR3 DNA follows: TGTGCCAGCAGCTTATTTGGACAGACGAACTATGGCTACACCTTC. Filled out from reference TRBV5-6 and TRBJ1-2, the complete variable domain reads DAGVTQSPTHLIKTRGQQVTLRCSPKSGHDTVSWYQQALGQGPQFIFQYYEEEERQRGNFPDRFSGHQFPNYSSELNVNALLLGDSALYLCASSLFGQTNYGYTFGSGTRLTVV.

The rearrangement uses TRBV6-5 and TRBJ1-1, with 7 positions matching TRBD1. In germline, CDR1 is MNHEY, CDR2 SVGAGI. This CDR3 spans 12 amino acids. J lost 4 bases, V lost 8 bases, and 4 bases had no gene match. The CDR3 DNA reads as TGTGCCAGCTCGGACAGGTTCACTGAAGCTTTCTTT. Its translation is CASSDRFTEAFF.

With regard to this clone: The junction shows a germline mismatch at one end, possibly a read error. The same CDR3 can be traced to other DNA sequences in this sample. The V call is TRBV29-1, the J call TRBJ2-1, with D unresolved. Germline-derived CDR1 and CDR2 are SQVTM and ANQGSEA. The CDR3 is 11 residues long. The CDR3 DNA reads TGCAGTGTTGAACTGGGGTTGGGGCAGTTCTTC. This sequence encodes CSVELGLGQFF.

The table lists this clone with a count of one. V is TRBV11-2 and J is TRBJ2-5; maybe TRBD2 (6 bases). This CDR3 is 17 amino acids long. Germline V gene data show CDR1 as SGHAT and CDR2 as FQNNGV. Between the trimmed V and J ends, which lost 2 bases and 5 bases, there was a span of 21 bases. The CDR3 bases are TGTGCCAGCAGCTTAATGTATAGCGGAGCTTCTTTGGAGACCCAGTACTTC. Its translation: CASSLMYSGASLETQYF.

This chain uses TRBV4-1 with TRBJ1-2; perhaps TRBD1 as D (6 bases). Germline V lookup: CDR1 MGHRA, CDR2 YSYEKL. This CDR3 has 14 residues. Trimming took off 3 bases at V and 5 bases at J, with 13 bases between the two ends. The CDR3: CASSQGAQFYGYTF. DNA for the CDR3: TGCGCCAGCAGCCAGGGGGCCCAATTTTATGGCTACACCTTC.

V gene TRBV5-4 combines with J gene TRBJ1-2; tentatively, D is TRBD1 (5 bases). CDR3 length equals 14 residues. Trimming removed 4 bases at V and 2 bases at J, with 12 bases between. Germline values: CDR1 SGHNT, CDR2 YYREEE (reference sequence). The CDR3 sequence is CASSPGGGNYGYTF. The CDR3 DNA follows: TGTGCCAGCAGCCCTGGGGGGGGGAACTATGGCTACACCTTC.

V and J are TRBV5-4 and TRBJ2-2, with 9 bases that match TRBD2. The CDR3 is 16 residues long. Germline CDR1 SGHNT, CDR2 YYREEE (reference sequence). The junction had 10 bases not matched to a gene; V was cut back by 4 bases and J by 6 bases. CDR3 sequence (DNA): TGTGCCAGCAGCAATGGACTAGCGTCAACTTCCGGGGAGCTGTTTTTT. It is translated as CASSNGLASTSGELFF. Full variable domain (missing parts from reference TRBV5-4 and TRBJ2-2): ETGVTQSPTHLIKTRGQQVTLRCSSQSGHNTVSWYQQALGQGPQFIFQYYREEENGRGNFPPRFSGLQFPNYSSELNVNALELDDSALYLCASSNGLASTSGELFFGEGSRLTVL.

The chain combines TRBV5-1 with TRBJ1-6; TRBD1 aligns across 8 bases. This CDR3 is built from 16 residues. Germline values: CDR1 SGHRS, CDR2 YFSETQ. With V trimmed by 0 bases and J by 6 bases, 5 bases remained unmatched. The CDR3 DNA reads TGCGCCAGCAGCTTGGCCGAAGGACAGGGTAATTCACCCCTCCACTTT. Residues: CASSLAEGQGNSPLHF.

This clone has a single count. The chain employs TRBV5-1 and TRBJ2-1; the match to TRBD2 covers 8 bases. The J segment lost 8 bases and the V segment lost 1 base, leaving 11 bases of the junction unmatched. The CDR3 extends over 16 amino acids. CDR1 is SGHRS, CDR2 YFSETQ, per germline. The CDR3 DNA reads TGCGCCAGCAGCTTGCCCCTGGGGACTAGTGTCGATGAGCAGTTCTTC. Its protein is CASSLPLGTSVDEQFF.

This chain links TRBV7-9 with TRBJ2-7; the match to TRBD2 covers 10 bases. CDR3 length equals 17 residues. V gave up 5 bases and J gave up 4 bases; unmatched junction bases: 14. Germline V lookup: CDR1 SEHNR, CDR2 FQNEAQ (reference sequence). The CDR3 DNA sequence: TGTGCCAGCAGCCGTAAGGAGCGGGAGGGTCTCTCGTACGAGCAGTACTTC. Its protein product is CASSRKEREGLSYEQYF.

The V call is TRBV19, the J call TRBJ1-5; D perhaps matches TRBD1 (5 bases). Trimming pared 4 bases from V and 0 bases from J, leaving 16 bases between. Germline lookup yields CDR1 LNHDA and CDR2 SQIVND (reference sequence). The CDR3 runs 17 residues. The CDR3 DNA reads as TGTGCCAGTAGTAGTATGGGGCGAAACAATAGCAATCAGCCCCAGCATTTT. Translating it yields CASSSMGRNNSNQPQHF.

The chain recombines TRBV5-5 with TRBJ1-2; TRBD1 agrees at 7 bases. The CDR3 loop spans 16 amino acids. Trimming removed 2 bases from V and 1 base from J; junction bases left unmatched: 8. Germline lookup yields CDR1 SGHKS and CDR2 YYEKEE (reference sequence). The CDR3 coding sequence is TGTGCCAGCAGCTTCACCGGGACAGCAAATAACTATGGCTACACCTTC. This translates into CASSFTGTANNYGYTF.

The chain carries TRBV5-6 and TRBJ1-4; D remains ambiguous. This CDR3 spans 16 amino acids. Trimming took 0 bases from V and 4 from J, leaving 13 bases between them. CDR1 SGHDT and CDR2 YYEEEE come from the germline V gene. CDR3 sequence: CASSLGGVTYNEKLFF. The CDR3 DNA follows: TGTGCCAGCAGCTTGGGCGGGGTAACTTATAATGAAAAACTGTTTTTT.

This clone appeared once. The rearrangement uses TRBV14 and TRBJ1-2, with D tentatively TRBD1 (6 bases). From germline, CDR1 is SGHDN and CDR2 FVKESK. Trimming removed 1 base at V and 7 bases at J, with 16 bases between. The CDR3 has 15 residues. The CDR3 sequence is CASSQVGTGPGGYTF. CDR3 nucleotide sequence: TGTGCCAGCAGCCAAGTCGGAACAGGGCCTGGTGGCTACACCTTC.

The gene calls are TRBV20-1 and TRBJ1-1; D uncertain. Germline V gene sequence: CDR1 DFQATT, CDR2 SNEGSKA (reference sequence). There are 11 residues in the CDR3. The CDR3 reads CRAGRGTEAFF. CDR3 in DNA: TGCAGGGCTGGGAGAGGGACTGAAGCTTTCTTT.

As concerns this clone: This CDR3 is also generated by other DNA sequences in the sample. This chain links TRBV18 with TRBJ1-4; D gene ambiguous. The germline V gene encodes CDR1 KGHSH and CDR2 LQKENI. The CDR3 length is 14 residues. The germline V and J ends were trimmed by 3 bases and 0 bases, with 5 bases remaining between them. CDR3 coding DNA: TGTGCCAGCTCACCCCTCGCAACTAATGAAAAACTGTTTTTT. As protein: CASSPLATNEKLFF.

This rearrangement joins TRBV10-3 to TRBJ2-1, with D possibly matching TRBD1 (6 bases). This CDR3 contains 13 residues. Germline CDR1 reads ENHRY; CDR2 reads SYGVKD. Trimming removed 6 bases from V and 1 base from J, with 7 bases in between. The CDR3 bases are TGTGCCATCAGCCAGGGGTCCTACAATGAGCAGTTCTTC. It codes for CAISQGSYNEQFF.

The V gene is TRBV29-1, the J gene TRBJ2-5; tentative D call: TRBD1 (6 bases). The V gene lost 6 bases and the J gene lost 1 base, with 12 bases spanning the gap. The CDR3 spans 13 residues. CDR1 is SQVTM, CDR2 ANQGSEA, per germline. This CDR3 is CSVMDSFQETQYF. CDR3 nucleotides: TGCAGCGTGATGGACAGTTTCCAAGAGACCCAGTACTTC.

The CDR3 sequence is CASSFSTLNTGELFF. The CDR3, as DNA: TGTGCCAGCAGCTTCTCAACTCTGAACACCGGGGAGCTGTTTTTT. The chain is built from TRBV5-4 and TRBJ2-2; D is uncertain. V was pared by 2 bases and J by 1 base, with 9 bases between. The germline CDR1 and CDR2 sequences are SGHNT and YYREEE (reference sequence). CDR3 length equals 15 residues. Based on the CDR3 plus reference TRBV5-4 and TRBJ2-2, the full variable domain is ETGVTQSPTHLIKTRGQQVTLRCSSQSGHNTVSWYQQALGQGPQFIFQYYREEENGRGNFPPRFSGLQFPNYSSELNVNALELDDSALYLCASSFSTLNTGELFFGEGSRLTVL.

The chain joins TRBV27 to TRBJ1-1; 8 nucleotides align to TRBD1. CDR1 MNHEY and CDR2 SMNVEV come from the germline V gene (reference sequence). The trim removed 5 bases at V and 2 bases at J, leaving 10 bases unmatched. This CDR3 has 16 residues. CDR3 DNA sequence: TGTGCCAGCAGTCCCTCAACGCCAGGGGGCAACACTGAAGCTTTCTTT. The encoded protein is CASSPSTPGGNTEAFF.

The V and J genes are TRBV6-4 and TRBJ2-2; D might be TRBD2 (6 bases). CDR1 and CDR2 from the germline V gene are MRHNA and SNTAGT. V lost 0 bases and J lost 7, with 18 bases in between. This CDR3 has 17 residues. DNA for the CDR3: TGTGCCAGCAGTGACTCGATAAAGAACGGGAGAGACGGGGAGCTGTTTTTT. It codes for CASSDSIKNGRDGELFF.

This rearrangement joins TRBV28 to TRBJ2-5; TRBD2 matches 7 bases. The CDR3 sequence is 16 residues long. Germline CDR1 MDHEN, CDR2 SYDVKM. With 2 bases clipped from V and 1 base from J, the junction kept 7 bases outside the gene matches. The CDR3 DNA sequence: TGTGCCAGCAGTTTAAATGGGAGGGGATCCCAAGAGACCCAGTACTTC. Translated: CASSLNGRGSQETQYF.

V usage is TRBV28 and J usage is TRBJ2-7, with 9 bases lining up with TRBD2. CDR3 length: 15 residues. After removal of 6 bases from V and 5 bases from J, the junction contained 11 bases not matched to a gene. CDR1 and CDR2 from the germline V gene are MDHEN and SYDVKM. CDR3 protein: CASSSTPSGVNEQYF. The CDR3 DNA reads as TGTGCCAGCAGCTCGACCCCTAGCGGGGTCAACGAGCAGTACTTC.

The chain links TRBV27 to TRBJ2-3; tentative D call: TRBD1 (6 bases). The CDR3 consists of 14 residues. In germline, CDR1 is MNHEY, CDR2 SMNVEV (reference sequence). V shed 0 bases and J shed 4 bases, with 8 bases lying between them. CDR3 residues: CASSLSRGSDTQYF. CDR3 nucleotides: TGTGCCAGCAGTTTATCGAGGGGGTCAGATACGCAGTATTTT.

This clone was detected only a few times. The genes are TRBV20-1 and TRBJ1-1, with unresolved D. The V gene's germline CDR1 is DFQATT and CDR2 SNEGSKA (reference sequence). The CDR3 extends over 11 amino acids. The germline V and J ends were trimmed by 4 bases and 6 bases, with 9 bases remaining between them. The CDR3 DNA reads TGCAGTGCTAAGGCAGCTGCTGAAGCTTTCTTT. This codes for CSAKAAAEAFF.